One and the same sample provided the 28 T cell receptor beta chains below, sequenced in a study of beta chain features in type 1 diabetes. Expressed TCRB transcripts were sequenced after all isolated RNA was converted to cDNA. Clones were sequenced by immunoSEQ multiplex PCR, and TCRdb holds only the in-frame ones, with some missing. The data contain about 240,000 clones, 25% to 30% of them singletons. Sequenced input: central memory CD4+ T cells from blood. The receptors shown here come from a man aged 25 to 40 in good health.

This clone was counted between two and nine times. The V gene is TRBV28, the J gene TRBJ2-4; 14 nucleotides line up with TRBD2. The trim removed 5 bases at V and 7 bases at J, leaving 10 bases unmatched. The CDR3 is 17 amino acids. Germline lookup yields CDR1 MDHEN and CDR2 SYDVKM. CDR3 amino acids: CASSLIGTSGSNNIQYF. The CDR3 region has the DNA TGTGCCAGCAGTCTAATCGGGACTAGCGGGAGTAACAACATTCAGTACTTC.

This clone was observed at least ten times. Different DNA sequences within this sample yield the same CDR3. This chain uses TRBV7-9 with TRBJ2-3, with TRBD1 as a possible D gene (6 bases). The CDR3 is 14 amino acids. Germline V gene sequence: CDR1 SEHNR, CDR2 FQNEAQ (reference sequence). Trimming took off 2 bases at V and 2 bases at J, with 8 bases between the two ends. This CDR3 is CASSLTGPTDTQYF. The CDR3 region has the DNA TGTGCCAGCAGCTTAACAGGGCCCACAGATACGCAGTATTTT. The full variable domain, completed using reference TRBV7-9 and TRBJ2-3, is DTGVSQNPRHKITKRGQNVTFRCDPISEHNRLYWYRQTLGQGPEFLTYFQNEAQLEKSRLLSDRFSAERPKGSFSTLEIQRTEQGDSAMYLCASSLTGPTDTQYFGPGTRLTVL.

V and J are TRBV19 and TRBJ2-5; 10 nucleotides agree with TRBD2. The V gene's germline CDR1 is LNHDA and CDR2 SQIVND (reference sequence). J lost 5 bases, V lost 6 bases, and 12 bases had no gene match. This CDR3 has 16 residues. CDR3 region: CASSRGLAAGSETQYF. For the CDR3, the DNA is TGTGCCAGTAGCCGAGGACTAGCGGCAGGATCCGAGACCCAGTACTTC.

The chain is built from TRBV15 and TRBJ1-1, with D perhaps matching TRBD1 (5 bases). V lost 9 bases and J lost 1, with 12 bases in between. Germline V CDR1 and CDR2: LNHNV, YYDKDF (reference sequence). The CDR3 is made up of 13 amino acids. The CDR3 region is CATGGRKNTEAFF. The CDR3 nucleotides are TGTGCCACTGGGGGACGGAAGAACACTGAAGCTTTCTTT.

The CDR3 DNA sequence: TGTGCCAGCCCCCAGGGGACCGCGAACCATGAGCAGTTCTTC. Its protein is CASPQGTANHEQFF. The chain joins TRBV21-1 to TRBJ2-1; the table names TRBD1, a call not compared with the DNA. TRBV21-1 is a documented pseudogene. The length of the CDR3 is 14 residues.

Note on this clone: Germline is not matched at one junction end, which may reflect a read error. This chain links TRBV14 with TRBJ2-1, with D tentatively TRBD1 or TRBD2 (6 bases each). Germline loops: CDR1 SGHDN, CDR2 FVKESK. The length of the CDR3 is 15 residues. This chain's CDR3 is CASSQDRGYGGGRVF. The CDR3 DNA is TGTGCCAGCAGCCAAGATAGGGGATATGGAGGGGGACGTGTCTTC.

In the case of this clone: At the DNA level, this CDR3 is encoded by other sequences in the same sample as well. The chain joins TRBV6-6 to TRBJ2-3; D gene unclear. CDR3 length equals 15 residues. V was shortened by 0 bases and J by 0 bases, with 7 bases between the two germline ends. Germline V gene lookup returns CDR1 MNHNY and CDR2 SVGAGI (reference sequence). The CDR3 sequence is CASSYSRPSTDTQYF. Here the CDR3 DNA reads TGTGCCAGCAGTTACTCTCGCCCTAGCACAGATACGCAGTATTTT.

As DNA, the CDR3 is TGCAGCGCCCCTTATAGCAATCAGCCCCAGCATTTT. Translating gives CSAPYSNQPQHF. V gene TRBV29-1 combines with J gene TRBJ1-5; no firm D call. CDR1 is SQVTM and CDR2 is ANQGSEA in the germline V gene. With 7 bases removed from V and 0 bases from J, the gap between germline ends came to 7 bases. The CDR3 sequence is 12 residues long.

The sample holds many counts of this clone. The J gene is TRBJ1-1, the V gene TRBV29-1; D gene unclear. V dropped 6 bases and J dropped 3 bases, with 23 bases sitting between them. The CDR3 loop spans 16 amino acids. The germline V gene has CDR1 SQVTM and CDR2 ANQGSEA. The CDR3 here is CSVRRPLGGVDTEAFF. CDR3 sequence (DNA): TGCAGCGTCCGCCGGCCCCTGGGCGGAGTGGACACTGAAGCTTTCTTT. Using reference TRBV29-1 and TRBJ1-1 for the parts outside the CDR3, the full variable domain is SAVISQKPSRDICQRGTSLTIQCQVDSQVTMMFWYRQQPGQSLTLIATANQGSEATYESGFVIDKFPISRPNLTFSTLTVSNMSPEDSSIYLCSVRRPLGGVDTEAFFGQGTRLTVV.

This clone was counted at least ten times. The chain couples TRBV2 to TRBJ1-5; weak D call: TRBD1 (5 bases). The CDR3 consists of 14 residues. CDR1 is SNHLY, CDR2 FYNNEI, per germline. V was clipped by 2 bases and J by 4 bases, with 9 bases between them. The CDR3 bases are TGTGCCAGCAGTGAACGGGGGATGAATCAGCCCCAGCATTTT. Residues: CASSERGMNQPQHF.

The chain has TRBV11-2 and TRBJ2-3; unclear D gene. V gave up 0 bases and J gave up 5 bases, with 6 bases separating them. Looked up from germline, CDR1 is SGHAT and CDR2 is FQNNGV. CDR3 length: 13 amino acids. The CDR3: CASSLERKDTQYF. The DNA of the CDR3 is TGTGCCAGCAGCTTAGAGCGAAAAGATACGCAGTATTTT.

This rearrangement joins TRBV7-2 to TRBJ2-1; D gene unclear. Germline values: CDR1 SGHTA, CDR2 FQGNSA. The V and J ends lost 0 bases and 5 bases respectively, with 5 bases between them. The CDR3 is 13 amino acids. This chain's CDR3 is CASSLAGDNEQFF. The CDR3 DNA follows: TGTGCCAGCAGCTTAGCTGGAGACAATGAGCAGTTCTTC.

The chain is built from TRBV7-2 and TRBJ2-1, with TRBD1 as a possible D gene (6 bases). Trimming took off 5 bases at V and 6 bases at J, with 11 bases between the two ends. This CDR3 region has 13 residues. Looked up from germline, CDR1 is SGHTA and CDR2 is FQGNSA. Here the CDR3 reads CASSQEDSNEQFF. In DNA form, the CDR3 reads TGTGCCAGCAGCCAGGAGGACAGCAATGAGCAGTTCTTC.

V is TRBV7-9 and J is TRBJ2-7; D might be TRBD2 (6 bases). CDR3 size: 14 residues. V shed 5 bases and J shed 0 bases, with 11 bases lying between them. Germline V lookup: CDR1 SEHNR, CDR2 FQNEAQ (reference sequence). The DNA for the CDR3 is TGTGCCAGCAGCCAAGGGACTGACTCCTACGAGCAGTACTTC. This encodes CASSQGTDSYEQYF.

The CDR3 sequence is CASSLLGEASEQYF. As DNA, the CDR3 is TGTGCCAGCAGCCTTTTAGGGGAGGCGAGCGAGCAGTACTTC. The J gene is TRBJ2-7, the V gene TRBV7-2; possible D gene TRBD2, 6 bases. CDR1 is SGHTA and CDR2 is FQGNSA in the germline V gene. The CDR3 loop spans 14 amino acids. Trimming took 5 bases from V and 6 from J, leaving 17 bases between them.

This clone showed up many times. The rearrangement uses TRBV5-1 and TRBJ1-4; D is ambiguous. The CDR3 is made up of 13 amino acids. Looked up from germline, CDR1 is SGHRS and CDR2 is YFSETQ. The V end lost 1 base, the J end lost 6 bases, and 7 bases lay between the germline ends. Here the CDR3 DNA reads TGCGCCAGCAGCTTGAGGTTGGATGAAAAACTGTTTTTT. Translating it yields CASSLRLDEKLFF.

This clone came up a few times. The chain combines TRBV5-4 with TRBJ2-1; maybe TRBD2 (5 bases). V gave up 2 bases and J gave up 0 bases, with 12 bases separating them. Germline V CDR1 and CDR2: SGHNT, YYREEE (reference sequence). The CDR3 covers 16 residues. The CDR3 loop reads CASSFRADSSYNEQFF. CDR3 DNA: TGTGCCAGCAGCTTCCGAGCGGATAGCTCCTACAATGAGCAGTTCTTC.

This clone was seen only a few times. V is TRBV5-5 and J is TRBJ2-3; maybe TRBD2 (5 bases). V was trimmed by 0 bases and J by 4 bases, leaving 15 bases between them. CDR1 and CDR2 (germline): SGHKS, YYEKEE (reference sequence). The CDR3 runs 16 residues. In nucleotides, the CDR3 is TGTGCCAGCAGCTTGGCCAACGGGATTCAAGCAGATACGCAGTATTTT. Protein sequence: CASSLANGIQADTQYF. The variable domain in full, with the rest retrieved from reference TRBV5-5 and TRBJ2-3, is DAGVTQSPTHLIKTRGQQVTLRCSPISGHKSVSWYQQVLGQGPQFIFQYYEKEERGRGNFPDRFSARQFPNYSSELNVNALLLGDSALYLCASSLANGIQADTQYFGPGTRLTVL.

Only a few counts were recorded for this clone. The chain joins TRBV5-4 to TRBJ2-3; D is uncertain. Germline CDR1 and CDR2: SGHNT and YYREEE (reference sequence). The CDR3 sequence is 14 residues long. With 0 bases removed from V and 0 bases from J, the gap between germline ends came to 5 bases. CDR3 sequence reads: CASSLARSTDTQYF. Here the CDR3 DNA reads TGTGCCAGCAGCTTGGCCAGGAGCACAGATACGCAGTATTTT.

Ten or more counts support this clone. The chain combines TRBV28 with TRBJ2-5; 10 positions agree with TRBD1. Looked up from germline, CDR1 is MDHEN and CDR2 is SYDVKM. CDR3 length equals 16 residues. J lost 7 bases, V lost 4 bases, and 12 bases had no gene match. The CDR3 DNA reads TGTGCCAGCAGTTCCCCTCGGCGGACAGGGGGAAGGACCCAGTACTTC. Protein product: CASSSPRRTGGRTQYF.

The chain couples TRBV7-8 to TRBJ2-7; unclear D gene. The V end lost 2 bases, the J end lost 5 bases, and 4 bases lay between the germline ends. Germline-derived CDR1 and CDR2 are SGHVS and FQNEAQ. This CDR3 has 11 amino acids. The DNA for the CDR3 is TGTGCCAGCAGCTTAATGGACGAGCAGTACTTC. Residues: CASSLMDEQYF.

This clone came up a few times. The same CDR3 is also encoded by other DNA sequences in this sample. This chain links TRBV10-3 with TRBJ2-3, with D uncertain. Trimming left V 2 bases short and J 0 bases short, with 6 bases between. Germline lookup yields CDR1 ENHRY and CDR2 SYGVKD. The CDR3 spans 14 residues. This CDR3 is CAISEVASTDTQYF. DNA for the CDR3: TGTGCCATCAGTGAGGTAGCCAGCACAGATACGCAGTATTTT.

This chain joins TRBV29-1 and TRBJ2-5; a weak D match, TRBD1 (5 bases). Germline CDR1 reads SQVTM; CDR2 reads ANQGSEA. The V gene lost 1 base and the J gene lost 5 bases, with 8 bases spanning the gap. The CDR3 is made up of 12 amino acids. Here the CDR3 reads CSVEGGRETQYF. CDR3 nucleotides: TGCAGCGTTGAAGGGGGCAGGGAGACCCAGTACTTC.

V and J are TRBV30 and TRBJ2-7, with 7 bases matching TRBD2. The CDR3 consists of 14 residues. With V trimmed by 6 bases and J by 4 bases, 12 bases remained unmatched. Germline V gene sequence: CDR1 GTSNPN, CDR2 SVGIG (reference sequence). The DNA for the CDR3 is TGTGCCTGTTTGAGGGAGGGTCGGACATACGAGCAGTACTTC. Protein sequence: CACLREGRTYEQYF.

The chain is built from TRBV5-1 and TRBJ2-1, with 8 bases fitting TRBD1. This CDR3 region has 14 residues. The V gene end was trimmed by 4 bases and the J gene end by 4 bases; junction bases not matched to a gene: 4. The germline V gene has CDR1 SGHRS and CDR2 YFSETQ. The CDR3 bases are TGCGCCAGCAGCCAGGGGGCGCGATACAATGAGCAGTTCTTC. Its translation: CASSQGARYNEQFF.

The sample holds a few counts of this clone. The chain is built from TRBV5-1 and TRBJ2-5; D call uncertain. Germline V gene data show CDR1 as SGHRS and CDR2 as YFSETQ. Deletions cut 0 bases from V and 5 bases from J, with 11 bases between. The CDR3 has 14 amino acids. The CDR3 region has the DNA TGCGCCAGCAGCTTGGCCACGGTCGGGGAGACCCAGTACTTC. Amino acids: CASSLATVGETQYF.

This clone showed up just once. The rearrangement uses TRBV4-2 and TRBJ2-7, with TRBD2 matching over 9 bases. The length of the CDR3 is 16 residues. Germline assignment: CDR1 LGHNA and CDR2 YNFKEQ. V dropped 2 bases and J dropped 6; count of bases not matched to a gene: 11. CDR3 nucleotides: TGTGCCAGCAGCCAACTGAGCGGGGGGATCCGGAGCGAGCAGTACTTC. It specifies CASSQLSGGIRSEQYF.

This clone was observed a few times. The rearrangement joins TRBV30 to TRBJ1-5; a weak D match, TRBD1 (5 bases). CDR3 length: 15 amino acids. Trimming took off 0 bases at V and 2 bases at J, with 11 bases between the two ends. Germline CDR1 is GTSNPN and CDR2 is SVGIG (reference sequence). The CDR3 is CAWSVQGAGNQPQHF. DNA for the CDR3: TGTGCCTGGAGTGTACAAGGGGCCGGCAATCAGCCCCAGCATTTT.